The subject of this entry is one T cell receptor (beta chain). The germline gives CDR1 PRHDT, CDR2 FYEKMQ (reference sequence). The CDR3 is 16 residues long. V shed 5 bases, J shed 3 bases, and the junction held 9 bases outside the gene matches. The sample belongs to a study of T cell responses to AZD1222 COVID-19 vaccine. Clones were read by immunoSEQ multiplex PCR, and TCRdb kept only the in-frame ones, dropping some. The repertoire has about 99,000 clones, 75% to 95% of them found once; the top ten carry around 45%. Sequencing used peripheral blood, obtained on day 0 of AZD1222 vaccination. This rearrangement joins TRBV13 to TRBJ2-7; 11 bases map to TRBD2. The TCR was taken from an adult in good health. The CDR3 DNA reads TGTGCCAGCAGCCAGCGACTAGCGGGGAAACTCTACGAGCAGTACTTC. This translates into CASSQRLAGKLYEQYF.